The T cell receptor (beta chain) under discussion was sequenced for a study of blood T cell repertoires in COVID-19. Study information: Acute-phase and convalescent COVID-19 samples originated in the United States, Italy and Spain. Sample material is recorded as cDNA or gDNA derived from T cells, B-cell-depleted T cells, or PBMCs.

As handled by the study authors: Amplified reference gene primers provided the basis for estimating nucleated cell counts. Profiling relied on immunoSEQ multiplex PCR, and the TCRdb table lists in-frame clones only, not all of them. That table supplies the V and J calls and clone size; D and trimming were determined from the DNA. The sample yields roughly 190,000 clones, around four fifths seen once. Seattle cases were enrolled at active infection and followed longitudinally. In germline, CDR1 is MNHEY, CDR2 SMNVEV (reference sequence). The CDR3 length is 12 residues. V lost 4 bases to trimming and J lost 4 bases, with 7 bases between them.

The TCR originated in a woman aged 70-85 years with COVID-19, enrolled during active disease. The source material was peripheral blood. The chain links TRBV27 to TRBJ1-1; tentatively, D is TRBD1 (6 bases). The CDR3 DNA is TGTGCCAGCAGTTCAGGGGCCACTGAAGCTTTCTTT. Its protein is CASSSGATEAFF.